This TCR beta chain was observed in a study of blood T cell repertoires in COVID-19. In the original workflow: Cell counts per sample came from amplifying reference gene primers. Sequencing used immunoSEQ multiplex PCR; TCRdb keeps in-frame clones, though not all of them. D and trimming were read from the DNA, whereas the V and J calls and clone size are those reported in that table. The sample records 200,000 to 250,000 clones, around 84% being singletons. Germline-derived CDR1 and CDR2 are MNHEY and SMNVEV (reference sequence). The CDR3 spans 15 residues. J gave up 2 bases and V 5 bases, and 7 bases lay outside the gene matches.

The chain has TRBV27 and TRBJ2-7; 9 positions match TRBD1. What was sequenced was peripheral blood. The source is a man of 80 years or more with acute or convalescent COVID-19. The CDR3 loop is CASSAGTGNTYEQYF. CDR3 in DNA: TGTGCCAGCAGTGCCGGGACAGGGAATACCTACGAGCAGTACTTC.